These T cell receptor beta chains were read from a single sample in a study of shared clonotypes between healthy human individuals. Clones were read by immunoSEQ multiplex PCR, and TCRdb kept only the in-frame ones, dropping some. Among about 470,000 clones listed, 70% to 80% were seen once. Sequenced input: PBMCs. These receptor sequences come from a woman aged 40 to 49 in good health. Some clones in this sample may be carry-over from other donors' samples. The conserved cysteine and the conserved F or W are not part of the CDR3 here. Fields, in order: J gene, V gene, D gene, CDR3 protein. The D gene is left open where the match is weak.

TRBJ2-5 | TRBV28 | TRBD2 | ASSPIGLAGVGRETQY
TRBJ2-7 | TRBV25-1 | TRBD2 | ASSELVPLAGAAYEQY
TRBJ2-2 | TRBV27 | - | ASSLLASTGELF
TRBJ2-5 | TRBV11-2 | TRBD1 | ASSQDRVVETQY
TRBJ2-2 | TRBV28 | TRBD2 | ASSPPGLSATGELF
TRBJ2-3 | TRBV10-3 | - | AISESVKDTDTQY
TRBJ1-2 | TRBV21-1 | - | ASRHLGQAIYGYT
TRBJ2-7 | TRBV5-5 | - | ASSLGGSYYEQY
TRBJ1-1 | TRBV5-1 | - | ASSRIGQNTEAF
TRBJ1-3 | TRBV28 | TRBD1 | ASSAPGQGVAGNTIY
TRBJ2-3 | TRBV6-1 | - | ASTQGWGTDTQY
TRBJ2-3 | TRBV28 | - | ASRGPSTDTQY
TRBJ2-1 | TRBV7-2 | TRBD2 | ASSLGGSGSGYEQF
TRBJ2-5 | TRBV7-7 | TRBD2 | ASSLAGTRQETQY
TRBJ2-3 | TRBV10-2 | - | ASRGGAEDTQY
TRBJ2-1 | TRBV4-2 | TRBD2 | ASSQDERTSGANEQF
TRBJ1-2 | TRBV12-2 | - | ASRFRGYT
TRBJ2-2 | TRBV7-9 | TRBD2 | ASSLGPLAGVGTGELF
TRBJ2-7 | TRBV28 | TRBD1 | ASSLTGQGQSYEQY
TRBJ2-1 | TRBV7-3 | TRBD1 | ASSLIPTGVNNEQF
TRBJ2-7 | TRBV11-2 | - | ASSFVPGEQY
TRBJ2-7 | TRBV6-6 | - | ASSYSQGEQY
TRBJ1-1 | TRBV28 | TRBD1 | ASNIRDRGWTEAF
TRBJ2-2 | TRBV10-1 | - | ASSESFNTGELF
TRBJ2-7 | TRBV19 | TRBD2 | ASSTWQTSERYEQY
TRBJ2-2 | TRBV5-1 | TRBD1 | ASSLEGQTNTGELF
TRBJ2-5 | TRBV2 | - | ASSERQQETQY
TRBJ2-3 | TRBV21-1 | - | ASSKAPLGGRKCVDTQY
TRBJ2-2 | TRBV6-5 | TRBD2 | ASSYLAGNTGELF
TRBJ2-1 | TRBV10-1 | TRBD2 | ASSESAPGIAGYSRAYNEQF
TRBJ2-5 | TRBV11-1 | TRBD2 | ASSHFGTSEILSETQY
TRBJ2-1 | TRBV7-9 | TRBD2 | ASSSSAGFDEQF
TRBJ2-7 | TRBV19 | - | ASRPTGHGYEQY
TRBJ2-5 | TRBV2 | TRBD1 | ASSRQGGETQY
TRBJ1-5 | TRBV2 | - | ASSGVQPNQPQH
TRBJ2-1 | TRBV19 | TRBD2 | ASSLGLAGGPFSSVNEQF
TRBJ2-5 | TRBV5-6 | - | ASSLRPAETQY
- | TRBV7-2 | - | ASSLERGSREQY
TRBJ1-2 | TRBV7-2 | - | ASSWQGGSGYT
TRBJ1-2 | TRBV7-9 | - | ASSSKLGYT
TRBJ2-3 | TRBV19 | - | ASTGGHMQY
TRBJ2-1 | TRBV6-1 | - | ASSETGSYYNEQF
TRBJ2-2 | TRBV5-1 | TRBD2 | ASSSGDRVFTGELF
TRBJ2-4 | TRBV7-2 | - | ASSLSLSLLAKNIQY
TRBJ2-2 | TRBV30 | - | AWSPGTRTGELF
TRBJ2-7 | TRBV21-1 | - | ASSKADIEDRAYEQY
TRBJ2-7 | TRBV27 | - | ASRRGSSSYEQY
TRBJ2-7 | TRBV10-1 | - | ASGSYYEQY
TRBJ2-7 | TRBV7-6 | TRBD2 | ASSPREDYEQY
TRBJ1-5 | TRBV5-5 | - | ASSLVSAHSNQPQH
TRBJ2-7 | TRBV6-5 | TRBD2 | ASSYSGTSPSYEQY
TRBJ2-7 | TRBV5-1 | - | ASSFGGASYEQY
TRBJ2-1 | TRBV7-3 | - | ASSSLPDPKLNEQF
TRBJ2-1 | TRBV27 | TRBD1 | ASSASIGSGGNEQF